This record looks at one T cell receptor (beta chain) sequence and its context. Its specificity is unknown. The study ran its PCR with 60 Vbeta and 13 Jbeta primers. This table comes from immunoSEQ multiplex PCR, and its TCRdb copy is limited to in-frame clones, with some not included. The data show 200,000 to 250,000 clones, about three quarters seen once. The record originates from a study of cytomegalovirus exposure and HLA in healthy donors. The study, taken as a whole, reports: A later analysis linked a missense DCLRE1C variant to TCR beta V- and J-gene trimming. Apparent HLA restriction characterized most CMV-associated TCR beta chains in a later analysis.

The source material was PBMCs. The TCR sequence derives from a man aged 18 to 35 in good health and CMV-seronegative.

Written as DNA, the CDR3 is TGTGCCAGCAGCCAAGTTGGAGGGGACTATGGCTACACCTTC. Amino acid sequence: CASSQVGGDYGYTF. The J gene is TRBJ1-2, the V gene TRBV4-2, with D possibly matching TRBD1 (5 bases). Germline V lookup: CDR1 LGHNA, CDR2 YNFKEQ. This CDR3 is 14 amino acids long. V was trimmed by 1 base and J by 3 bases, leaving 9 bases between them.